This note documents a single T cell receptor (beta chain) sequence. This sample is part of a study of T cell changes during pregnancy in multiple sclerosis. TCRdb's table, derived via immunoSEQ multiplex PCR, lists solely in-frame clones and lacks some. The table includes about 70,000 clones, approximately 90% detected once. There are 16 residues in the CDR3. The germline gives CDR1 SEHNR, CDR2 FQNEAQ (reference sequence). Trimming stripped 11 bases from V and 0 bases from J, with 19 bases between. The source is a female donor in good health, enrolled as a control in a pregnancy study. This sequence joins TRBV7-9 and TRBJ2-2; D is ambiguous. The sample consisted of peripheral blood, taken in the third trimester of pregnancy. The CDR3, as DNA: TGTGCCGTTCGAACTTTCTCCCAGGCGAACACCGGGGAGCTGTTTTTT. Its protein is CAVRTFSQANTGELFF.